This TCR beta chain comes out of a study of shared clonotypes between healthy human individuals. The CDR3 consists of 11 residues. Germline CDR1 DFQATT, CDR2 SNEGSKA (reference sequence). V lost 6 bases and J lost 11, with 14 bases in between. With regard to this clone: Its antigen is not identified.

Findings and caveats of the study: Among non-shared clonotypes, generation probabilities were lower than among those shared by all four donors.

TCRdb's copy holds only in-frame clones and misses some; the assay was immunoSEQ multiplex PCR. The data hold approximately 2.5 million clones, with around 94% observed a single time. The V gene is TRBV20-1, the J gene TRBJ2-1, with unresolved D. The TCR sequence derives from a man aged 18 to 35 in good health. The sequenced sample was naive CD4+ T cells sorted from blood. Subset given: CD45RA+ positively selected. CDR3 loop: CSAYVQSKQFF. CDR3 sequence (DNA): TGCAGTGCCTACGTCCAATCGAAGCAGTTCTTC.